The 9 T cell receptor beta chains in this list originate from one sample, sequenced in a study of Ad26.COV2.S vaccination and SARS-CoV-2 variants (dated by TCRdb to about 2021). According to the study, the label for this sample's treatment or condition signals: about 20 received Ad26.COV2.S at low or high dose, single or two shots; a few received placebo; per-sample allocation not given. Repertoires of vaccine and placebo recipients were sequenced from samples collected on day 63 after the first injection. Library preparation used the immunoSEQ multiplex PCR assay. Here the immuneACCESS table is served through TCRdb, limited to in-frame sequences with V and J called. Missing clones are a known gap in these copies; in checked studies unresolved V genes cover under half, and the rest lacks a known reason. The sample records around 450,000 clones, roughly 88% of which are singletons. About 3.5% of the sample comes from the top ten.

The sample consisted of peripheral blood, taken in a trial of Ad26.COV2.S vaccine versus placebo. The receptors were sampled from a person aged 18 to 65 who received the Ad26.COV2.S COVID-19 vaccine or a placebo.

The genes are TRBV11-3 and TRBJ2-2; D perhaps matches TRBD2 (5 bases). Per the germline V gene, CDR1 is SGHNT and CDR2 is YENEEA. The CDR3 runs to 16 residues. Trimming shortened V by 6 bases and J by 2 bases, and 16 bases separated the two germline ends. The CDR3 spells CASSQSRRGNTGELFF. The CDR3 DNA follows: TGTGCCAGCAGTCAAAGCCGCCGGGGAAACACCGGGGAGCTGTTTTTT.

Only a few counts were recorded for this clone. The rearrangement joins TRBV19 to TRBJ1-2; D is possibly TRBD1 (5 bases). Germline V gene lookup returns CDR1 LNHDA and CDR2 SQIVND (reference sequence). V was pared by 7 bases and J by 7 bases, with 19 bases between. CDR3 length: 14 amino acids. The CDR3 loop reads CASTPIHQGSGYTF. The CDR3, as DNA: TGTGCCAGTACCCCAATCCATCAGGGTAGTGGCTACACCTTC. Looking up the rest from reference TRBV19 and TRBJ1-2 gives the full variable domain: DGGITQSPKYLFRKEGQNVTLSCEQNLNHDAMYWYRQDPGQGLRLIYYSQIVNDFQKGDIAEGYSVSREKKESFPLTVTSAQKNPTAFYLCASTPIHQGSGYTFGSGTRLTVV.

The chain combines TRBV5-3 with TRBJ1-4; 7 nucleotides align to TRBD1. TRBV5-3 is an open reading frame, and its role is uncertain. CDR3 length: 16 amino acids. J was trimmed by 7 bases and V by 2 bases; bases with no gene match: 11. DNA of the CDR3: TGTGCCAGAAGCTTCTTGCCGGGACAGCGGAGTGAAAAACTGTTTTTT. Protein product: CARSFLPGQRSEKLFF.

The chain recombines TRBV6-4 with TRBJ2-3; 10 bases are a match to TRBD2. Germline values: CDR1 MRHNA, CDR2 SNTAGT. The CDR3 sequence is 14 residues long. V trimming: 3 bases; J trimming: 9 bases; junction bases outside the gene matches: 6. The CDR3 DNA follows: TGTGCCAGCAGTGAGCTAGCGGGGGAAGACACGCAGTATTTT. This codes for CASSELAGEDTQYF.

This sequence joins TRBV9 and TRBJ1-4; perhaps TRBD1 as D (6 bases). Trimming shortened V by 6 bases and J by 5 bases, and 17 bases separated the two germline ends. The V gene's germline CDR1 is SGDLS and CDR2 YYNGEE. The CDR3 is 15 amino acids. For the CDR3, the DNA is TGTGCCAGCACCCCACTGGGGGGGGGCAATGAAAAACTGTTTTTT. Its translation is CASTPLGGGNEKLFF.

The chain is built from TRBV14 and TRBJ2-3; no reliable D call. V lost 4 bases and J 2 bases, leaving 19 bases between the germline ends. CDR3 length: 17 residues. Germline V lookup: CDR1 SGHDN, CDR2 FVKESK. As DNA, the CDR3 is TGTGCCAGCAGCCCGACCGGGTCTAAACTCTTCACAGATACGCAGTATTTT. Amino acid sequence: CASSPTGSKLFTDTQYF.

The chain couples TRBV6-2 or TRBV6-3 to TRBJ1-6, with D unresolved. This CDR3 spans 16 amino acids. Germline CDR1 MNHEY, CDR2 SVGEGT. V was shortened by 2 bases and J by 7 bases, with 15 bases between the two germline ends. The DNA of the CDR3 is TGTGCCAGCAGTTACGGACCAGACGTAAGGAATTCACCCCTCCACTTT. It specifies CASSYGPDVRNSPLHF.

The chain couples TRBV7-3 to TRBJ1-6; 7 bases match TRBD1. J was trimmed by 0 bases and V by 2 bases; bases with no gene match: 19. The CDR3 consists of 22 residues. CDR1 is SGHTA and CDR2 is FQGTGA in the germline V gene. The CDR3 loop is CASSLSRRGQNKGSSYNSPLHF. The CDR3 DNA reads as TGTGCCAGCAGCTTATCTCGAAGGGGGCAAAACAAGGGGAGCTCCTATAATTCACCCCTCCACTTT. Using reference TRBV7-3 and TRBJ1-6 for the parts outside the CDR3, the full variable domain is GAGVSQTPSNKVTEKGKYVELRCDPISGHTALYWYRQSLGQGPEFLIYFQGTGAADDSGLPNDRFFAVRPEGSVSTLKIQRTERGDSAVYLCASSLSRRGQNKGSSYNSPLHFGNGTRLTVT.

This chain links TRBV19 with TRBJ1-5, with D maybe TRBD1 (5 bases). The CDR3 is 16 amino acids. V dropped 5 bases and J dropped 6 bases, with 20 bases sitting between them. Germline V gene sequence: CDR1 LNHDA, CDR2 SQIVND (reference sequence). This CDR3 is CASSPGRTVGTQPQHF. The CDR3 DNA reads as TGTGCCAGTAGTCCGGGACGGACGGTTGGGACTCAGCCCCAGCATTTT.